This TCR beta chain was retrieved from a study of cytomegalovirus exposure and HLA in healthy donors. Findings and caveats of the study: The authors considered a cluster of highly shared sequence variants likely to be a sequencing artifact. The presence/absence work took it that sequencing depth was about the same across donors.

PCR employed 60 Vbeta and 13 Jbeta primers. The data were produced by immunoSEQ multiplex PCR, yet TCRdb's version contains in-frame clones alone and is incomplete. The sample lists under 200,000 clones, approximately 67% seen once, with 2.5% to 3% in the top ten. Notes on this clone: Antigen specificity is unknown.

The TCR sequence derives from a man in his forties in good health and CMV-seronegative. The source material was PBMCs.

CDR3: CASSYSWGPYNSPLHF. In DNA, the CDR3 is TGTGCCAGCAGTTACTCCTGGGGCCCCTATAATTCACCCCTCCACTTT. The chain uses TRBV6-5 and TRBJ1-6; tentative D call: TRBD1 (5 bases). V was cut by 0 bases and J by 2 bases, with 8 bases left in between. The CDR3 runs 16 residues. Germline CDR1 and CDR2: MNHEY and SVGAGI.